The T cell receptor (beta chain) under discussion was sequenced for a study of shared T cell receptors in the human thymus. The data were produced by immunoSEQ multiplex PCR, yet TCRdb's version contains in-frame clones alone and is incomplete. The sample has some 640,000 clones, around 87% seen once. This CDR3 is built from 12 residues. Germline assignment: CDR1 SQVTM and CDR2 ANQGSEA. V shed 4 bases and J shed 6 bases, with 9 bases lying between them. These same data were also listed under a study on human thymus T cells. Per that study: Healthy Finnish infants undergoing corrective surgery for congenital heart defects provided the donor material. Corrective cardiac surgery supplied the resected thymus tissue. V and J genes seemed to be used with bias in thymic and blood repertoires.

This TCR was sampled from a boy less than two years old with a congenital heart defect. The chain carries TRBV29-1 and TRBJ1-4; the D is unclear. Source material: thymocytes. The CDR3 DNA reads as TGCAGCGTTGGAGGGTCTGATGAAAAACTGTTTTTT. This sequence encodes CSVGGSDEKLFF.